The rows below give T cell receptor beta chains drawn from one sample of a study of shared clonotypes between healthy human individuals. Libraries were prepared by immunoSEQ multiplex PCR; TCRdb keeps only in-frame clonotypes and omits some of them. The table records 2 million to 2.5 million clones, about 94% of them present only once. Sample: naive CD4+ T cells sorted from blood. These receptors originate from a man aged 18 to 35 in good health. CDR3s leave out the opening cysteine and the closing phenylalanine or tryptophan. Size is omitted from some rows. Given values are once, few, many or a class for expanded clones.

clone size: -; V gene: TRBV7-3; CDR3 protein: ASSLLPGGGYEQY
clone size: -; V gene: TRBV30; CDR3 protein: AWSVQRGYT
clone size: -; V gene: TRBV5-1; CDR3 protein: ASSLAGGGHTGELF
clone size: -; V gene: TRBV30; CDR3 protein: AWSTISGGQGEQY
clone size: -; V gene: TRBV5-4; CDR3 protein: ASSYLAGANTGELF
clone size: -; V gene: TRBV5-1; CDR3 protein: ASRLQDSYGYT
clone size: -; V gene: TRBV11-2; CDR3 protein: ASSLLWTGQGAEQY
clone size: -; V gene: TRBV7-2; CDR3 protein: ASSLAAQNYGYT
clone size: -; V gene: TRBV10-3; CDR3 protein: AISAGGLSNQPQH
clone size: -; V gene: TRBV7-2; CDR3 protein: ASSPDGGTGETQY
clone size: -; V gene: TRBV9; CDR3 protein: ASSVVGGTVYNEQF
clone size: -; V gene: TRBV7-2; CDR3 protein: ASGTLPAGIRETQY
clone size: -; V gene: TRBV5-1; CDR3 protein: ASSLSPGQPFGGNYEQY
clone size: -; V gene: TRBV6-5; CDR3 protein: ASRVGQSSGNTIY
clone size: -; V gene: TRBV7-2; CDR3 protein: ASSSFLKGYEQY
clone size: once; V gene: TRBV10-2; CDR3 protein: ASSDRGGTGSDEQY
clone size: -; V gene: TRBV5-6; CDR3 protein: ASSFKRVVGYGYT
clone size: -; V gene: TRBV12-1; CDR3 protein: ASIRQGTGELF
clone size: -; V gene: TRBV10-3; CDR3 protein: AISESKVDPRVETQY
clone size: -; V gene: TRBV6-1; CDR3 protein: ASSVRPQGYEQY
clone size: -; V gene: TRBV10-2; CDR3 protein: ASRKALTGDQPQH
clone size: -; V gene: TRBV6-6; CDR3 protein: ASSSDQPQY
clone size: -; V gene: TRBV28; CDR3 protein: ASREEGLPSNQPQH
clone size: -; V gene: TRBV7-2; CDR3 protein: ASSQYPNIQPQH
clone size: -; V gene: TRBV5-1; CDR3 protein: ASSALDTGEKLF
clone size: -; V gene: TRBV7-6; CDR3 protein: ASSPLRAGSNEKLF
clone size: -; V gene: TRBV14; CDR3 protein: ASHRGKNEQF
clone size: -; V gene: TRBV29-1; CDR3 protein: SAESPGSWGTDTQY
clone size: -; V gene: TRBV30; CDR3 protein: AWSLRRTSGRLDEQY
clone size: -; V gene: TRBV7-2; CDR3 protein: ASSTRGRGRNEAF
clone size: -; V gene: TRBV5-4; CDR3 protein: ASSLSRGEQF
clone size: -; V gene: TRBV28; CDR3 protein: ATGPLWTEQY
clone size: -; V gene: TRBV19; CDR3 protein: ASSIRLQGSGSPLH
clone size: once; V gene: TRBV5-6; CDR3 protein: ASSLPDTGDTQY
clone size: -; V gene: TRBV28; CDR3 protein: ASSPRRSHEQY
clone size: -; V gene: TRBV5-1; CDR3 protein: ASSLAGTGYYEQY
clone size: -; V gene: TRBV29-1; CDR3 protein: SVEQGSGYT
clone size: few; V gene: TRBV6-6; CDR3 protein: AGGQPQH
clone size: -; V gene: TRBV5-4; CDR3 protein: ASTMKREGRTDTQY
clone size: once; V gene: TRBV27; CDR3 protein: ASSPSGRGGNTGELF
clone size: -; V gene: TRBV4-3; CDR3 protein: ASSQEIQETQY
clone size: -; V gene: TRBV18; CDR3 protein: ASSPGGGEQY
clone size: -; V gene: TRBV30; CDR3 protein: AWSDQGLAGASGANVLT
clone size: once; V gene: TRBV5-1; CDR3 protein: ASQPISEGGNTQY
clone size: -; V gene: TRBV2; CDR3 protein: ATREQDYEQY
clone size: -; V gene: TRBV4-3; CDR3 protein: ASTPSGEPGNTIY
clone size: few; V gene: TRBV28; CDR3 protein: ASSLRANYGYT
clone size: -; V gene: TRBV29-1; CDR3 protein: SGTDRWNTGELF